The sequence of this T cell receptor (beta chain) was determined in a study of T-cell memory formation after mild COVID-19. Study details: TCR clusters were largely donor specific.

The study, taken as a whole, reports: Researchers found some responding clones in pre-infection memory, a sign that cross-reactive memory joined. Clones that contracted from day 15 to 85 had balanced CD4/CD8; later expanders were CD4+ biased.

About this clonotype itself: Antigen specificity is unknown.

This CDR3 contains 13 residues. The ends were cut back, 6 bases at V and 5 bases at J, with 13 bases in the middle. CDR1 is SGHVS, CDR2 FNYEAQ, per germline. A 5'RACE reaction primed in the constant segment made cDNA libraries of TCR alpha and TCR beta, and these carried sample barcodes and UMIs. MiXCR, run by TCRdb on the 5' RACE reads, gives a single entry per CDR3 protein. The data hold about 310,000 distinct CDR3 sequences, with approximately 19% observed a single time. The receptor was isolated from a man younger than 35 who had mild COVID-19 (a few samples of this study predate the infection). Cell type and time point are not known. The specimen sequenced was PBMCs or a T cell subset sorted from them (not recorded which). The rearrangement links TRBV7-6 to TRBJ1-1; D unclear. The CDR3 bases are TGTGCCAGCAGACGGGAGCCGTCGACTGAAGCTTTCTTT. Translated, it gives CASRREPSTEAFF.